The 17 T cell receptor beta chains below all came from one sample that was sequenced in a study of brain metastases from non-small cell lung cancer. The table came from immunoSEQ multiplex PCR; TCRdb's copy has only in-frame clones and leaves some out. Here the sample spans about a thousand clones, around 90% being singletons. Sequenced material: tumor-adjacent normal tissue. Source of these receptors: a donor aged 40 or over with non-small cell lung cancer.

The chain joins TRBV12-3 or TRBV12-4 to TRBJ1-1; the D gene is possibly TRBD1 (5 bases). V lost 6 bases and J 1 base, leaving 9 bases between the germline ends. CDR3 length: 13 amino acids. The CDR3 sequence is CASRQQENTEAFF. CDR3 DNA sequence: TGTGCCAGCAGGCAACAGGAGAACACTGAAGCTTTCTTT.

The chain recombines TRBV7-2 with TRBJ1-1, with unresolved D. The CDR3 contains 14 residues. Germline V gene sequence: CDR1 SGHTA, CDR2 FQGNSA. V was clipped by 4 bases and J by 1 base, with 10 bases between them. The CDR3 spells CASSYLPENTEAFF. The CDR3 coding sequence is TGTGCCAGCAGCTATTTACCGGAGAACACTGAAGCTTTCTTT.

The CDR3 sequence: CASSTHVPILHHQPQHF. CDR3 bases: TGTGCCAGCAGCACCCATGTTCCCATTTTGCATCATCAGCCCCAGCATTTT. The gene calls are TRBV3-1 (or the pseudogene TRBV3-2) and TRBJ1-5; D is unresolved. CDR1 is LGHDT, CDR2 YNNKEL, per germline (reference sequence). The CDR3 is 17 amino acids. Trimming cost V 5 bases and J 5 bases, with 22 bases left between them.

This chain links TRBV5-6 with TRBJ1-2; 10 nucleotides match TRBD1. Per the germline V gene, CDR1 is SGHDT and CDR2 is YYEEEE. Germline trimming cut 2 bases from V and 5 bases from J; bases unmatched to any gene: 9. The CDR3 is made up of 16 amino acids. The CDR3 reads CASSFGDRGTVYGYTF. In nucleotides, the CDR3 is TGTGCCAGCAGCTTTGGGGACAGGGGCACGGTTTATGGCTACACCTTC.

J is TRBJ2-3 and V is TRBV19; D is uncertain. Trimming pared 5 bases from V and 2 bases from J, leaving 11 bases between. The length of the CDR3 is 14 residues. Germline V CDR1 and CDR2: LNHDA, SQIVND (reference sequence). In nucleotides, the CDR3 is TGTGCCAGTAGTTTTGGACCTCTCACAGATACGCAGTATTTT. This sequence encodes CASSFGPLTDTQYF.

Regarding this clone: Other DNA sequences in the sample encode the same CDR3. The chain uses TRBV19 and TRBJ2-7; 9 bases align to TRBD1. Germline CDR1 is LNHDA and CDR2 is SQIVND (reference sequence). The V and J ends lost 5 bases and 5 bases, in that order; junction bases with no gene match: 7. The length of the CDR3 is 14 residues. Here the CDR3 reads CASSQQGAGNEQYF. CDR3 DNA sequence: TGTGCCAGTAGTCAACAGGGGGCGGGCAACGAGCAGTACTTC.

In this sample, this clone turned up once. Other DNA sequences in the same sample also yield this CDR3. The chain is built from TRBV7-2 and TRBJ2-1; possibly TRBD1 for D (6 bases). Germline V gene lookup returns CDR1 SGHTA and CDR2 FQGNSA. This CDR3 contains 15 residues. V lost 2 bases and J lost 4, with 12 bases in between. The CDR3 DNA follows: TGTGCCAGCAGCTTACGGACCAGGGGATACAATGAGCAGTTCTTC. This sequence encodes CASSLRTRGYNEQFF.

The V gene is TRBV2, the J gene TRBJ1-2; D call uncertain. V lost 4 bases and J lost 8, with 5 bases in between. CDR1 SNHLY and CDR2 FYNNEI come from the germline V gene. The CDR3 consists of 10 residues. The CDR3: CASSVPGYTF. CDR3 DNA sequence: TGTGCCAGCAGTGTCCCCGGCTACACCTTC.

The chain links TRBV7-9 to TRBJ1-2, with D tentatively TRBD1 (6 bases). Germline V gene data show CDR1 as SEHNR and CDR2 as FQNEAQ (reference sequence). The CDR3 is 15 residues long. Trimming took 5 bases from V and 7 from J, leaving 20 bases between them. Written as DNA, the CDR3 is TGTGCCAGCAGCCCCTACAATGGGGGGGCCGGTGGCTACACCTTC. Its protein product is CASSPYNGGAGGYTF.

V and J are TRBV19 and TRBJ2-3; a possible D gene is TRBD2 (5 bases). V lost 1 base and J 1 base, leaving 12 bases between the germline ends. This CDR3 comprises 16 residues. Germline V gene sequence: CDR1 LNHDA, CDR2 SQIVND (reference sequence). The CDR3 sequence is CASSIAARGGTDTQYF. DNA for the CDR3: TGTGCCAGTAGTATAGCCGCCCGGGGAGGCACAGATACGCAGTATTTT.

The V and J genes are TRBV27 and TRBJ1-6; D gene ambiguous. V gave up 1 base and J gave up 6 bases, with 4 bases separating them. Germline values: CDR1 MNHEY, CDR2 SMNVEV (reference sequence). CDR3 length: 13 amino acids. The CDR3 reads CASSLYGNSPLHF. The CDR3 DNA sequence: TGTGCCAGCAGTTTATACGGTAATTCACCCCTCCACTTT.

This sequence joins TRBV7-2 and TRBJ2-7; D could derive from TRBD1 or TRBD2 (6 bases each). Germline loops: CDR1 SGHTA, CDR2 FQGNSA. The length of the CDR3 is 14 residues. Trimming left V 4 bases short and J 6 bases short, with 16 bases between. CDR3 amino acids: CASSSRGGLSEQYF. The CDR3 coding sequence is TGTGCCAGCAGCTCCCGAGGGGGACTGTCCGAGCAGTACTTC.

This chain joins TRBV7-9 and TRBJ2-1; perhaps TRBD1 as D (6 bases). V was shortened by 2 bases and J by 4 bases, with 12 bases between the two germline ends. Germline CDR1 and CDR2: SEHNR and FQNEAQ (reference sequence). This CDR3 is 15 amino acids long. As DNA, the CDR3 is TGTGCCAGCAGCTTAACACAGGGATTTTACAATGAGCAGTTCTTC. It encodes CASSLTQGFYNEQFF.

This chain connects TRBV28 to TRBJ2-3, with 7 bases lining up with TRBD1. Per germline, CDR1 MDHEN and CDR2 SYDVKM. V shed 8 bases and J 0 bases; nucleotides not matched to a gene: 29. This CDR3 is built from 22 residues. CDR3 loop: CASHSRTGEKTPWTFSTDTQYF. CDR3 DNA: TGTGCCAGCCATAGCCGGACAGGAGAGAAAACCCCTTGGACTTTTAGCACAGATACGCAGTATTTT.

In nucleotides, the CDR3 is TGTGCCAGCAGTTACTATTCAGGGAGTGAAGCTTTCTTT. This gives the protein CASSYYSGSEAFF. This chain joins TRBV6-5 and TRBJ1-1; D is perhaps TRBD1 (5 bases). The CDR3 contains 13 residues. CDR1 is MNHEY and CDR2 is SVGAGI in the germline V gene. The V and J ends lost 1 base and 7 bases respectively, with 10 bases between them.

This chain uses TRBV7-3 with TRBJ2-3; D is possibly TRBD2 (5 bases). The V and J ends lost 5 bases and 0 bases respectively, with 9 bases between them. In germline, CDR1 is SGHTA, CDR2 FQGTGA. The CDR3 has 14 residues. Here the CDR3 reads CASSRTSSTDTQYF. CDR3 bases: TGTGCCAGCAGCCGTACTAGTAGCACAGATACGCAGTATTTT.

The chain carries TRBV7-2 and TRBJ1-2; D is possibly TRBD1 (5 bases). V was pared by 5 bases and J by 4 bases, with 14 bases between. The CDR3 sequence is 14 residues long. Germline V lookup: CDR1 SGHTA, CDR2 FQGNSA. The CDR3 protein is CASSMNTGLYGYTF. As DNA, the CDR3 is TGTGCCAGCAGCATGAACACAGGCCTCTATGGCTACACCTTC.